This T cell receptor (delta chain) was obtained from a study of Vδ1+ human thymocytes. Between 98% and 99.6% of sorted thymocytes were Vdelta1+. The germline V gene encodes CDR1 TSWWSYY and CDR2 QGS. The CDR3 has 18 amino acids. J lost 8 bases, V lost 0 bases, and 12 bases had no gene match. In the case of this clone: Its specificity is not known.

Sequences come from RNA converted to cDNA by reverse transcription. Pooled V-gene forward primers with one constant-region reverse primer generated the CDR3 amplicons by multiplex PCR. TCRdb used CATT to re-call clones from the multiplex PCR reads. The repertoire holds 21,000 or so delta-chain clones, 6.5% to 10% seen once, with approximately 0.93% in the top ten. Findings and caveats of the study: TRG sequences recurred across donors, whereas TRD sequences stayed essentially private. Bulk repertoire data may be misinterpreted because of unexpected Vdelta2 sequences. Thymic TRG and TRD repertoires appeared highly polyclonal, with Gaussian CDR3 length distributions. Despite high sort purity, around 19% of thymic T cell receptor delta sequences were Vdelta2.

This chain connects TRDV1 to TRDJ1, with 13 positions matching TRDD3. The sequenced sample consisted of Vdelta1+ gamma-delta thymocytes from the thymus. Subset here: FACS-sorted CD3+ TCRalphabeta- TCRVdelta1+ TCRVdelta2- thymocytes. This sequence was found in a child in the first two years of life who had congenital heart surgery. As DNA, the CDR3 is TGTGCTCTTGGGGAACTGCCCTTATTCCTACTGGGGGATACGAAACTCATCTTT. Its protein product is CALGELPLFLLGDTKLIF.